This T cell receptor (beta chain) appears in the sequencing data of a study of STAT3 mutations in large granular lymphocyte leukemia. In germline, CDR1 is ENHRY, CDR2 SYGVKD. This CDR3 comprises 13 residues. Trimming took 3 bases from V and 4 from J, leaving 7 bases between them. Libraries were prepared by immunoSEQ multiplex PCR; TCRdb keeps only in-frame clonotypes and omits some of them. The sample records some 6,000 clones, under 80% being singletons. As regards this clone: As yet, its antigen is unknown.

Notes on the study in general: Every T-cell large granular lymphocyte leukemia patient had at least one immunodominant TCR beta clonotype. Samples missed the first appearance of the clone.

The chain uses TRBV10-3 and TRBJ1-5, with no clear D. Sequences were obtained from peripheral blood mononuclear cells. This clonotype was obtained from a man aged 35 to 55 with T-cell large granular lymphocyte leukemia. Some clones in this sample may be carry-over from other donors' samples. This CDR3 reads CAISDGGNQPQHF. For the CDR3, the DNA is TGTGCCATCAGTGACGGTGGGAATCAGCCCCAGCATTTT.